Below are 10 T cell receptor beta chains sequenced from a single sample in a study of blood T cells in healthy people across ages. Sample-barcoded 5' priming and a J-beta primer mix drove a second PCR of 7 to 11 cycles. TCRdb used MiXCR to reprocess the 5' RACE reads, holding one entry per CDR3 protein. The profile shows roughly 1,700,000 distinct CDR3 sequences, about 30% of them singletons. Sequencing was performed on blood. These receptors came from a woman in her twenties or thirties in good health.

This clonotype was picked up one time. This chain uses TRBV28 with TRBJ2-2; 7 bases are a match to TRBD1. The CDR3 consists of 15 residues. CDR1 and CDR2 (germline): MDHEN, SYDVKM. Trimming took 4 bases from V and 1 from J; bases not matched to a gene: 3. The CDR3: CASSSGQVNTGELFF. The CDR3 bases are TGTGCCAGCAGTTCCGGACAGGTGAACACCGGGGAGCTGTTTTTT.

This sequence joins TRBV5-1 and TRBJ1-4, with D unresolved. The V end was cut by 4 bases, the J end by 7 bases, with 17 bases between. CDR3 length: 15 amino acids. In germline, CDR1 is SGHRS, CDR2 YFSETQ. The CDR3 protein is CASSPQAGLGEKLFF. CDR3 bases: TGCGCCAGCAGCCCTCAGGCGGGTCTAGGTGAAAAACTGTTTTTT.

This clonotype was recorded at least ten times. The chain combines TRBV20-1 with TRBJ2-7; 9 nucleotides line up with TRBD2. Looked up from germline, CDR1 is DFQATT and CDR2 is SNEGSKA (reference sequence). The CDR3 spans 14 residues. Unmatched junction bases numbered 4, after V lost 2 bases and J lost 2 bases. CDR3: CSARSPSGTYEQYF. Here the CDR3 DNA reads TGCAGTGCTAGATCCCCTAGCGGGACCTACGAGCAGTACTTC.

This clonotype was detected only a few times. V gene TRBV7-2 combines with J gene TRBJ2-1; 7 nucleotides align to TRBD1. This CDR3 region has 14 residues. The J segment lost 6 bases and the V segment lost 2 bases, leaving 4 bases of the junction unmatched. Per germline, CDR1 SGHTA and CDR2 FQGNSA. The CDR3 DNA sequence: TGTGCCAGCAGCTTAAACAGGGGAAGCAATGAGCAGTTCTTC. Protein sequence: CASSLNRGSNEQFF.

This clonotype came up a few times. The V call is TRBV6-2 or TRBV6-3, the J call TRBJ2-1; D is possibly TRBD1 (7 bases). This CDR3 has 20 amino acids. Looked up from germline, CDR1 is MNHEY and CDR2 is SVGEGT. The V and J ends lost 0 bases and 0 bases respectively, with 21 bases between them. The CDR3 loop is CASSYSRQGERRGSYNEQFF. The CDR3 coding sequence is TGTGCCAGCAGTTACTCCAGGCAGGGGGAGCGGAGGGGCTCCTACAATGAGCAGTTCTTC.

Only one count was recorded for this clonotype. V is TRBV7-9 and J is TRBJ1-3, with D perhaps TRBD1 (6 bases). Germline V CDR1 and CDR2: SEHNR, FQNEAQ (reference sequence). The CDR3 spans 13 residues. Trimming pared 3 bases from V and 5 bases from J, leaving 8 bases between. The CDR3 region has the DNA TGTGCCAGCAGCTTGACAGGAAGAAACACCATATATTTT. This translates into CASSLTGRNTIYF.

This clonotype was observed at least ten times. This chain links TRBV7-9 with TRBJ2-7, with TRBD1 identical over 12 bases. The CDR3 totals 15 residues. Germline lookup yields CDR1 SEHNR and CDR2 FQNEAQ (reference sequence). V shed 5 bases, J shed 6 bases, and the junction held 8 bases outside the gene matches. The CDR3 DNA is TGTGCCAGCAGCGACCGGGACAGGGGGCGGTTCGAGCAGTACTTC. Its protein product is CASSDRDRGRFEQYF. Full variable domain (rest looked up from reference TRBV7-9 and TRBJ2-7): DTGVSQNPRHKITKRGQNVTFRCDPISEHNRLYWYRQTLGQGPEFLTYFQNEAQLEKSRLLSDRFSAERPKGSFSTLEIQRTEQGDSAMYLCASSDRDRGRFEQYFGPGTRLTVT.

This clonotype appeared many times. V and J are TRBV28 and TRBJ1-2; TRBD1 might be the D (6 bases). Germline values: CDR1 MDHEN, CDR2 SYDVKM. The CDR3 is 12 amino acids. The V and J ends lost 2 bases and 8 bases respectively, with 9 bases between them. The CDR3 loop reads CASSLAQGGYTF. The CDR3 DNA reads TGTGCCAGCAGTTTAGCACAGGGAGGCTACACCTTC.

The chain links TRBV5-1 to TRBJ2-7; 13 nucleotides match TRBD2. This CDR3 is 17 amino acids long. V gave up 3 bases and J gave up 7 bases; unmatched junction bases: 13. Germline CDR1 SGHRS, CDR2 YFSETQ. In DNA, the CDR3 is TGCGCCAGCAGCTCCACTAGCGGGGGGGCCGGGGGCAATGAGCAGTACTTC. Its translation is CASSSTSGGAGGNEQYF.

The rearrangement joins TRBV20-1 to TRBJ2-1; weak D call: TRBD2 (5 bases). CDR1 and CDR2 from the germline V gene are DFQATT and SNEGSKA (reference sequence). Trimming cost V 3 bases and J 5 bases, with 14 bases left between them. The CDR3 is 14 amino acids. CDR3 protein: CSARPSGLNNEQFF. The CDR3 region has the DNA TGCAGTGCTAGGCCCTCCGGACTCAACAATGAGCAGTTCTTC.